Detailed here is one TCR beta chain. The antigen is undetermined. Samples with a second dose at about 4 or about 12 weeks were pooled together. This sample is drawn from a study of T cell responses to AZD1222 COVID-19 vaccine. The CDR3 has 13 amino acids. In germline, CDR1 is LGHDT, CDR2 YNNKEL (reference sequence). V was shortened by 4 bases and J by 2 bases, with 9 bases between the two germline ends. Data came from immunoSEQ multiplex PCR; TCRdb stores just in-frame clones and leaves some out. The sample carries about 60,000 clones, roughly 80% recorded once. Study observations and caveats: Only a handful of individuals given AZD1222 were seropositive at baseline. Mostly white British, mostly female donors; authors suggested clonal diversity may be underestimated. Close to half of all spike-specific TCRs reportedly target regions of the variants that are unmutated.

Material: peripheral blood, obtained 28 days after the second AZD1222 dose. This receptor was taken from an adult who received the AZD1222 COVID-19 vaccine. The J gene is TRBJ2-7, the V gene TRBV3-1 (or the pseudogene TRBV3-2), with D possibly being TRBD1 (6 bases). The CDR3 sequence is CASSPRDTYEQYF. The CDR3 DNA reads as TGTGCCAGCAGCCCCCGGGACACCTACGAGCAGTACTTC.